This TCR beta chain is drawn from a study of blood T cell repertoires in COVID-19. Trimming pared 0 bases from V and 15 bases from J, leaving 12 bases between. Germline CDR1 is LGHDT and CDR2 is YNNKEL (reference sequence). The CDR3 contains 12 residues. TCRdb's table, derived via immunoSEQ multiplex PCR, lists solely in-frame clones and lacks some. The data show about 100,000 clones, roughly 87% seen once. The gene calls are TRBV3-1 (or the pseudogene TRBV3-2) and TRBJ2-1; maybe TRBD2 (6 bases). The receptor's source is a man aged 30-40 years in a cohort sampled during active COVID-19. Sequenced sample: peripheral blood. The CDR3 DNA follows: TGTGCCAGCAGCCAAGAAACGGGGGTCGCGTTCTTC. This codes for CASSQETGVAFF.